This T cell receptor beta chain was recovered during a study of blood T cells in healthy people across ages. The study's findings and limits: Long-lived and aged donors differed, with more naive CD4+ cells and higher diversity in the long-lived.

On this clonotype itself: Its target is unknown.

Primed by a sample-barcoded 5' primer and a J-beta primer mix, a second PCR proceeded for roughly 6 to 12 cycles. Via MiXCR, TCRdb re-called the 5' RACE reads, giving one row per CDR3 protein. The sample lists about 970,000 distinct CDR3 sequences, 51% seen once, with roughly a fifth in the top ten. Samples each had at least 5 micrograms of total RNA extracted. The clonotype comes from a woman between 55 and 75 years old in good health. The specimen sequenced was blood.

CDR3 DNA sequence: TGCAGCGCTCCGGGACTAGCGGGAGGCTTTCGGGAGACCCAGTACTTC. Its translation: CSAPGLAGGFRETQYF. The chain couples TRBV29-1 to TRBJ2-5; 15 nucleotides align to TRBD2. The trim removed 7 bases at V and 5 bases at J, leaving 11 bases unmatched. This CDR3 has 16 amino acids. Germline assignment: CDR1 SQVTM and CDR2 ANQGSEA.